These 20 T cell receptor beta chains were sequenced from one sample in a study of vaccination and CD4 T cells after COVID-19. Regarding treatment: approximately nine-day PBMC culture with coronavirus spike peptide pools or control peptides (ViraFEST assay). No antigen has been assigned to these receptors. Oncomine TCR Beta short-read sequencing was applied to DNA from cultured CD4+ T cells. In TCRdb, the PCR reads were re-called with MiXCR into one record per CDR3 protein. The sample yields 4,600 or so distinct CDR3 sequences, roughly two fifths seen once. Sequenced: CD4+ T cells from blood, cultured in vitro. The receptor set was obtained from a human donor who had recovered from COVID-19.

A single count supports this clonotype. The chain recombines TRBV11-3 with TRBJ2-7; no clear D. This CDR3 contains 11 residues. Trimming shortened V by 2 bases and J by 7 bases, and 6 bases separated the two germline ends. The germline gives CDR1 SGHNT, CDR2 YENEEA. CDR3 protein: CASSLRTEQYF. In DNA form, the CDR3 reads TGTGCCAGCAGCTTACGTACGGAGCAGTACTTC.

This clonotype has only a few counts. This chain uses TRBV24-1 with TRBJ2-3; a possible D gene is TRBD2 (6 bases). Trimming took 2 bases from V and 8 from J, leaving 22 bases between them. CDR3 length: 17 amino acids. Per the germline V gene, CDR1 is KGHDR and CDR2 is SFDVKD. CDR3 DNA sequence: TGTGCCACCAGTGATTCCGAAGACGGAGGTTTTAGCGGTACGCAGTATTTT. Translating it yields CATSDSEDGGFSGTQYF.

This clonotype was observed a handful of times. This chain joins TRBV20-1 and TRBJ2-2, with 8 nucleotides matching TRBD1. The V segment lost 5 bases and the J segment 0 bases; nucleotides outside the gene matches: 5. Germline CDR1 reads DFQATT; CDR2 reads SNEGSKA (reference sequence). The CDR3 extends over 15 amino acids. CDR3 nucleotides: TGCAGTGCTCGGGACAGGCGCCCGAACACCGGGGAGCTGTTTTTT. This codes for CSARDRRPNTGELFF.

V gene TRBV7-2 combines with J gene TRBJ2-6; D might be TRBD1 (5 bases). Trimming stripped 0 bases from V and 2 bases from J, with 11 bases between. The germline gives CDR1 SGHTA, CDR2 FQGNSA. The CDR3 sequence is 17 residues long. In nucleotides, the CDR3 is TGTGCCAGCAGCTTAGCAGGGGCTGCACCTGGGGCCAACGTCCTGACTTTC. It codes for CASSLAGAAPGANVLTF.

The V and J genes are TRBV10-3 and TRBJ1-6, with a tentative D call TRBD1 (5 bases). The CDR3 sequence is 13 residues long. V shed 4 bases and J shed 10 bases, with 11 bases lying between them. Germline values: CDR1 ENHRY, CDR2 SYGVKD. This chain's CDR3 is CAISGQGRSPLHF. For the CDR3, the DNA is TGTGCCATCAGTGGGCAGGGCAGATCACCCCTCCACTTT.

This sequence joins TRBV27 and TRBJ2-1; TRBD2 matches 12 bases. V trimming: 1 base; J trimming: 9 bases; junction bases outside the gene matches: 19. Germline V gene sequence: CDR1 MNHEY, CDR2 SMNVEV (reference sequence). This CDR3 has 20 amino acids. CDR3 loop: CASSLFDPGTSGYWSGEQFF. The CDR3, as DNA: TGTGCCAGCAGTTTATTTGACCCTGGGACTAGCGGGTATTGGAGTGGTGAGCAGTTCTTC.

This rearrangement joins TRBV12-3 or TRBV12-4 to TRBJ1-1, with D unclear. With 3 bases removed from V and 1 base from J, the gap between germline ends came to 6 bases. The CDR3 length is 13 residues. The chain's CDR3 is CASSFLRNTEAFF. In DNA, the CDR3 is TGTGCCAGCAGTTTTCTTAGGAACACTGAAGCTTTCTTT.

The rearrangement links TRBV30 to TRBJ1-5, with D unresolved. This CDR3 comprises 14 residues. The V and J ends lost 3 bases and 2 bases respectively, with 11 bases between them. Germline V gives CDR1 GTSNPN, CDR2 SVGIG (reference sequence). CDR3 bases: TGTGCCTGGAGAGGTACCGAGGGCAATCAGCCCCAGCATTTT. Its protein product is CAWRGTEGNQPQHF.

V gene TRBV7-9 combines with J gene TRBJ1-2; no definite D call. CDR1 and CDR2 (germline): SEHNR, FQNEAQ (reference sequence). CDR3 length: 16 residues. V lost 5 bases, J lost 4 bases, and 20 bases lay in between. CDR3 DNA: TGTGCCAGCAGCCTCGACCACGGCGGGGTTACCTATGGCTACACCTTC. Protein: CASSLDHGGVTYGYTF.

This rearrangement joins TRBV6-5 to TRBJ2-7; 7 bases agree with TRBD1. This CDR3 has 15 amino acids. Per the germline V gene, CDR1 is MNHEY and CDR2 is SVGAGI. With V trimmed by 0 bases and J by 6 bases, 8 bases remained unmatched. The CDR3 DNA is TGTGCCAGCAGTTACTCGAGGCAGGGGGTGTCCGAGCAGTACTTC. Its translation is CASSYSRQGVSEQYF.

This chain joins TRBV6-2 or TRBV6-3 and TRBJ2-5; TRBD2 matches 10 bases. CDR1 and CDR2 (germline): MNHEY, SVGEGT. Trimming took 2 bases from V and 3 from J; bases not matched to a gene: 3. The CDR3 is 15 amino acids. In DNA, the CDR3 is TGTGCCAGCAGTTACCGTCTAGCGGGAGAAGAGACCCAGTACTTC. Amino acid sequence: CASSYRLAGEETQYF.

This clonotype was seen just once. The chain joins TRBV5-6 to TRBJ2-3, with D uncertain. The CDR3 loop spans 13 amino acids. CDR1 is SGHDT, CDR2 YYEEEE, per germline. The germline V and J ends were trimmed by 4 bases and 5 bases, with 11 bases remaining between them. For the CDR3, the DNA is TGTGCCAGCAGCAAACAGCAAGTAGATACGCAGTATTTT. Translating gives CASSKQQVDTQYF.

The chain has TRBV7-3 and TRBJ1-6; D gene unclear. Trimming shortened V by 3 bases and J by 6 bases, and 9 bases separated the two germline ends. CDR1 and CDR2 (germline): SGHTA, FQGTGA. This CDR3 has 14 amino acids. CDR3 region: CASSLRGGNSPLHF. CDR3 DNA: TGTGCCAGCAGCTTGCGGGGAGGTAATTCACCCCTCCACTTT.

This clonotype was seen a handful of times. CDR3 in DNA: TGTGCCAGCAGCACGCAATTGGGCCCGACAGGAACTAACTATGGCTACACCTTC. Residues: CASSTQLGPTGTNYGYTF. The chain uses TRBV7-2 and TRBJ1-2; D might be TRBD1 (6 bases). V was pared by 5 bases and J by 0 bases, with 22 bases between. The germline CDR1 and CDR2 sequences are SGHTA and FQGNSA. This CDR3 region has 18 residues.

This clonotype was seen only a few times. The chain joins TRBV12-3 or TRBV12-4 to TRBJ2-2, with 8 bases that match TRBD2. With 2 bases clipped from V and 4 bases from J, the junction kept 3 bases outside the gene matches. The CDR3 runs to 15 residues. DNA for the CDR3: TGTGCCAGCAGTTTACTAGCGGGTCGCACCGGGGAGCTGTTTTTT. This encodes CASSLLAGRTGELFF.

In its sample, this clonotype is medium-sized. The V and J genes are TRBV24-1 and TRBJ1-1; D remains unclear. This CDR3 spans 15 amino acids. Trimming took off 6 bases at V and 2 bases at J, with 15 bases between the two ends. Germline V gene sequence: CDR1 KGHDR, CDR2 SFDVKD. The CDR3 DNA sequence: TGTGCCACCAGTCCATACGGACGGATTAACACTGAAGCTTTCTTT. This codes for CATSPYGRINTEAFF.

This clonotype was found a few times. J is TRBJ2-5 and V is TRBV27; D remains unclear. Germline V gene data show CDR1 as MNHEY and CDR2 as SMNVEV (reference sequence). Trimming shortened V by 10 bases and J by 4 bases, and 13 bases separated the two germline ends. This CDR3 comprises 12 residues. The CDR3 is CATRTTRETQYF. DNA for the CDR3: TGTGCCACCCGGACGACACGAGAGACCCAGTACTTC.

CDR3 sequence reads: CASSPGTGVYTEAFF. In DNA form, the CDR3 reads TGTGCCAGCAGCCCGGGGACAGGGGTGTACACTGAAGCTTTCTTT. The J gene is TRBJ1-1, the V gene TRBV7-8, with 10 bases aligning to TRBD1. The germline V gene encodes CDR1 SGHVS and CDR2 FQNEAQ. The CDR3 loop spans 15 amino acids. V gave up 5 bases and J gave up 3 bases; unmatched junction bases: 6.

J is TRBJ2-1 and V is TRBV5-1; D remains ambiguous. The CDR3 length is 14 residues. With 1 base removed from V and 4 bases from J, the gap between germline ends came to 9 bases. CDR1 and CDR2 (germline): SGHRS, YFSETQ. The CDR3 spells CASSLSQIYNEQFF. The CDR3 nucleotides read TGCGCCAGCAGCTTGAGCCAGATATACAATGAGCAGTTCTTC.

The rearrangement joins TRBV10-3 to TRBJ2-3, with TRBD1 identical over 9 bases. Trimming took 2 bases from V and 6 from J; bases not matched to a gene: 12. The CDR3 extends over 17 amino acids. Germline V gives CDR1 ENHRY, CDR2 SYGVKD. CDR3 sequence reads: CAISEVESTGGGDTQYF. In nucleotides, the CDR3 is TGTGCCATCAGTGAGGTCGAGTCGACAGGGGGAGGTGATACGCAGTATTTT.